The rows below give T cell receptor beta chains drawn from one sample of a study of T cells in Graves' hyperthyroidism and ophthalmopathy. A single record per CDR3 protein comes from TCRdb applying MiXCR to the multiplex PCR reads. The sample lists about 580,000 distinct CDR3 sequences; more than 45% were seen once. The specimen was peripheral blood or thyroid tissue (not recorded which). All receptors come from a woman between 18 and 30 years old with Graves' hyperthyroidism. CDR3s include the opening cysteine and the closing phenylalanine or tryptophan. D genes are given only for firm matches. A clone size is listed for some rows: how often the clone was seen (once, few, many), or a class if it is expanded.

v_gene	d_gene	abundance	j_gene	CDR3aa	CDR3nt
TRBV5-1	TRBD2	NA	TRBJ2-1	CASSAPGLAGGKQFF	TGCGCCAGCAGCGCTCCGGGACTAGCGGGAGGGAAGCAGTTCTTC
TRBV20-1	NA	many	TRBJ2-2	CSARDDAKNTGELFF	TGCAGTGCTAGAGATGACGCAAAGAACACCGGGGAGCTGTTTTTT
TRBV15	TRBD1	NA	TRBJ1-1	CATSTRDRVSEAFF	TGTGCCACCAGCACCCGGGACAGGGTTTCCGAAGCTTTCTTT
TRBV2	NA	many	TRBJ1-2	CASSSEDYGYTF	TGTGCCAGCAGCTCGGAGGACTATGGCTACACCTTC
TRBV29-1	NA	many	TRBJ1-2	CSVDLLLYGYTF	TGCAGCGTTGACCTTCTTCTCTATGGCTACACCTTC
TRBV10-3	TRBD1	NA	TRBJ2-6	CAISDGTGATGANVLTF	TGTGCCATCAGTGATGGGACAGGGGCAACTGGGGCCAACGTCCTGACTTTC
TRBV27	NA	NA	TRBJ2-6	CATCLDHSGANVLTF	TGTGCCACCTGCCTCGATCACTCTGGGGCCAACGTCCTGACTTTC
TRBV7-2	NA	NA	TRBJ2-7	CASSFDISYEQYF	TGTGCCAGCAGCTTCGACATCTCCTACGAGCAGTACTTC
TRBV5-1	TRBD2	few	TRBJ2-5	CASSLAGIAGGVSETQYF	TGCGCCAGCAGCTTGGCCGGTATAGCGGGAGGGGTGTCGGAGACCCAGTACTTC
TRBV12-3/TRBV12-4	NA	many	TRBJ1-5	CASSLTGTQPQHF	TGTGCCAGCAGTTTGACTGGGACTCAGCCCCAGCATTTT
TRBV10-3	TRBD2	many	TRBJ2-5	CAISEPRIRPSGEYQQETQYF	TGTGCCATCAGTGAGCCGAGGATCAGACCTAGCGGGGAATACCAACAAGAGACCCAGTACTTC
TRBV6-5	TRBD2	many	TRBJ2-7	CASSYRGLAGREQYF	TGTGCCAGCAGTTACCGAGGGCTAGCGGGACGCGAGCAGTACTTC
TRBV6-6	NA	NA	TRBJ1-1	CASSYRAMNTEAFF	TGTGCCAGCAGTTACAGGGCAATGAACACTGAAGCTTTCTTT
TRBV11-1	NA	NA	TRBJ2-7	CASSFVGVYEQYF	TGTGCCAGCAGCTTTGTAGGGGTCTACGAGCAGTACTTC
TRBV7-9	TRBD1	many	TRBJ1-4	CASSSTRDRGVSNEKLFF	TGTGCCAGCAGCTCGACTCGGGACAGGGGCGTATCTAATGAAAAACTGTTTTTT
TRBV19	NA	many	TRBJ1-1	CASGRVNTEAFF	TGTGCCAGTGGCAGGGTGAACACTGAAGCTTTCTTT
TRBV2	TRBD1	NA	TRBJ2-2	CASRVRTGVTGELFF	TGTGCCAGCAGAGTGAGAACAGGGGTCACCGGGGAGCTGTTTTTT
TRBV7-6	TRBD1	NA	TRBJ1-2	CASSRTGGTVEGYTF	TGTGCCAGCAGCCGGACAGGGGGCACAGTGGAAGGCTACACCTTC
TRBV2	NA	once	TRBJ1-5	CASSEDGGRQPQHF	TGTGCCAGCAGTGAGGACGGGGGGCGACAGCCCCAGCATTTT
TRBV20-1	TRBD2	NA	TRBJ2-5	CSARILAGGRETQYF	TGCAGTGCTAGAATACTAGCGGGAGGGCGCGAGACCCAGTACTTC
TRBV29-1	NA	NA	TRBJ1-2	CSLDGASSYGYTF	TGCAGCTTGGACGGGGCCTCCAGTTATGGCTACACCTTC
TRBV2	TRBD2	few	TRBJ2-2	CASLAGGPYDGELFF	TGTGCCAGTTTAGCGGGAGGGCCGTATGACGGGGAGCTGTTTTTT
TRBV13	NA	many	TRBJ1-1	CASSPWPAEAFF	TGTGCCAGCAGCCCATGGCCGGCTGAAGCTTTCTTT
TRBV7-9	NA	many	TRBJ2-2	CASSHPPGITGELFF	TGTGCCAGCAGCCACCCGCCAGGGATCACCGGGGAGCTGTTTTTT
TRBV2	TRBD1	NA	TRBJ1-2	CASTRTGNYGYTF	TGTGCCAGCACTAGGACAGGGAACTATGGCTACACCTTC
TRBV18	NA	NA	TRBJ2-7	CASSRLGGMSGEQYF	TGTGCCAGCTCACGACTCGGGGGCATGAGTGGCGAGCAGTACTTC
TRBV11-1	NA	many	TRBJ2-5	CVSSPSGQETQYF	TGTGTCAGCAGCCCGTCCGGGCAAGAGACCCAGTACTTC